This T cell receptor beta chain was observed in a study of regulatory T cells in long-lasting Graves disease. This clonotype showed up just a few times. Arm-PCR of CDR3 regions with iRepertoire HTBI primers generated TCR beta libraries. Each CDR3 protein gets one entry after TCRdb re-called the multiplex PCR reads with MiXCR. The sample comprises 500,000 or so distinct CDR3 sequences, about 16% of which are singletons, and roughly 25% rests with the top ten. The sample's time point: newly diagnosed GD, antithyroid drugs for less than 3 months. With RNA extracted from PBMCs as input, the TCR library was made. V lost 5 bases and J 3 bases, leaving 10 bases between the germline ends. This CDR3 comprises 14 residues. Germline CDR1 and CDR2: LNHDA and SQIVND (reference sequence). These data are also associated with another study on T cells in Graves' hyperthyroidism and ophthalmopathy.

The chain uses TRBV19 and TRBJ2-2, with D perhaps TRBD1 (6 bases). The source is a woman aged 40-65 years with Graves disease. The input for sequencing was peripheral blood mononuclear cells (PBMCs), taken at new diagnosis, from a patient treated with antithyroid drugs. This CDR3 is CASSQGPYTGELFF. CDR3 nucleotide sequence: TGTGCCAGTAGTCAGGGGCCCTACACCGGGGAGCTGTTTTTT. Variable domain in full (rest from reference TRBV19 and TRBJ2-2): DGGITQSPKYLFRKEGQNVTLSCEQNLNHDAMYWYRQDPGQGLRLIYYSQIVNDFQKGDIAEGYSVSREKKESFPLTVTSAQKNPTAFYLCASSQGPYTGELFFGEGSRLTVL.